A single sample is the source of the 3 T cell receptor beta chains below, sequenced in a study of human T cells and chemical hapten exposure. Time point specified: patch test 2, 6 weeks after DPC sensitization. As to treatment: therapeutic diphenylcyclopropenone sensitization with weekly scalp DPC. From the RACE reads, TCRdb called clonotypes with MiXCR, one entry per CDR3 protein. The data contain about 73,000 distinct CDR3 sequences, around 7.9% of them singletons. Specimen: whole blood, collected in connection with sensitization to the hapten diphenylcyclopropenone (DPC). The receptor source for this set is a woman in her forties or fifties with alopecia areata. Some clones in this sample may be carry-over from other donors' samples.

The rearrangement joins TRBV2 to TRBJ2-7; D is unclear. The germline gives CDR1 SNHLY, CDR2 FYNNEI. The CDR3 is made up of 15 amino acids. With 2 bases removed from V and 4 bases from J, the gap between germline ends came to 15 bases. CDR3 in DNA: TGTGCCAGCAGTGAATTCTGGGGTCCTGGGTACGAGCAGTACTTC. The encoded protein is CASSEFWGPGYEQYF.

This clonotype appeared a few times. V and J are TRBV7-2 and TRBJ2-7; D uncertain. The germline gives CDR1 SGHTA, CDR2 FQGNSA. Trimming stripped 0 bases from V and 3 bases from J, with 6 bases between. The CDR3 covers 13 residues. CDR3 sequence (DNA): TGTGCCAGCAGCTTAGCGCCGATCTACGAGCAGTACTTC. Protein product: CASSLAPIYEQYF.

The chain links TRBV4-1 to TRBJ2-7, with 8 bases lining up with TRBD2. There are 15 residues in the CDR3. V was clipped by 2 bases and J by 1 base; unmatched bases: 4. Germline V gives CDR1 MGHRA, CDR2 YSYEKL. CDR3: CASSQTRGESYEQYF. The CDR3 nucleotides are TGCGCCAGCAGCCAAACGCGGGGGGAATCCTACGAGCAGTACTTC.